This T cell receptor (beta chain) was retrieved from a study of blood T cell repertoires in COVID-19. Turning to the study itself: Collection of acute and convalescent COVID-19 samples took place in the United States, Italy and Spain. PBMCs, B-cell-depleted T cells, or T cells provided the cDNA or gDNA that made up the material.

V lost 3 bases, J lost 0 bases, and 11 bases stayed unmatched. Germline CDR1 reads KGHSH; CDR2 reads LQKENI. The CDR3 runs to 19 residues. Original handling: It was from reference gene primer amplification that nucleated cell counts were estimated. The data were produced by immunoSEQ multiplex PCR, yet TCRdb's version contains in-frame clones alone and is incomplete. V, J and clone size are those of that table, while D and trimming were read from the DNA. This table holds about 55,000 clones, 80% to 85% found once. This sequence was found in a woman aged 60-70 years with acute or convalescent COVID-19. Sequenced input: peripheral blood. V and J are TRBV18 and TRBJ1-2, with TRBD1 matching over 12 bases. CDR3 DNA: TGTGCCAGCTCACCTTTTCGCGGGACAGGGGGCCGGGCTAACTATGGCTACACCTTC. Translating gives CASSPFRGTGGRANYGYTF.